This T cell receptor (beta chain) was retrieved from a study of control samples from healthy donors and cancer patients. The V gene lost 3 bases and the J gene lost 1 base, with 3 bases spanning the gap. This CDR3 spans 12 amino acids. The germline gives CDR1 SGHAT, CDR2 FQDESV (reference sequence). TCRdb's table, derived via immunoSEQ multiplex PCR, lists solely in-frame clones and lacks some. The table records under 200,000 clones, 70% to 90% of them present only once. The receptor's source is a woman in her twenties or thirties in good health. V usage is TRBV11-1 and J usage is TRBJ1-1; D gene ambiguous. Sequencing was done on a sample of blood. CDR3 region: CASSFKNTEAFF. In DNA, the CDR3 is TGTGCCAGCAGCTTCAAGAACACTGAAGCTTTCTTT.